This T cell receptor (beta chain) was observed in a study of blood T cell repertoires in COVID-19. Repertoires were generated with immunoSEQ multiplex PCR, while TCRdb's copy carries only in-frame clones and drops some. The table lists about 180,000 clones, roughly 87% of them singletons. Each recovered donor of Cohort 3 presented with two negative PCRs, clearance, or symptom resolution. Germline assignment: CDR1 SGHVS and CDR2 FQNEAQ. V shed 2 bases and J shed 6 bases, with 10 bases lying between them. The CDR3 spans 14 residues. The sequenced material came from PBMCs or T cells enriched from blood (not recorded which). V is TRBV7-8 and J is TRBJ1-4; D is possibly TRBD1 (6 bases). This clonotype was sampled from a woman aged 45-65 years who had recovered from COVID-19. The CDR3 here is CASSLTGGYEKLFF. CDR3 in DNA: TGTGCCAGCAGCTTAACGGGGGGCTATGAAAAACTGTTTTTT. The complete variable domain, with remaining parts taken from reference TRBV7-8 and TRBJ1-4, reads GAGVSQSPRYKVAKRGQDVALRCDPISGHVSLFWYQQALGQGPEFLTYFQNEAQLDKSGLPSDRFFAERPEGSVSTLKIQRTQQEDSAVYLCASSLTGGYEKLFFGSGTQLSVL.